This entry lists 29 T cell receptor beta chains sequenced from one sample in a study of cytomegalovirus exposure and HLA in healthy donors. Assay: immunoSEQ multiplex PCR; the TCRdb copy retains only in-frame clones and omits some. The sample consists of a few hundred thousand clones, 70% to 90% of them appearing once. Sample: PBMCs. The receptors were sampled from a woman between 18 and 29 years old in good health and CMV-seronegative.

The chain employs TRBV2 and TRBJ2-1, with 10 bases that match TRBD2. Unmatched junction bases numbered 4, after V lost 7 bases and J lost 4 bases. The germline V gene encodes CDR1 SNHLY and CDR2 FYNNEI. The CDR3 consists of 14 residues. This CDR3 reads CASNRLAGYNEQFF. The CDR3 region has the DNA TGTGCCAGCAATAGACTAGCGGGTTACAATGAGCAGTTCTTC.

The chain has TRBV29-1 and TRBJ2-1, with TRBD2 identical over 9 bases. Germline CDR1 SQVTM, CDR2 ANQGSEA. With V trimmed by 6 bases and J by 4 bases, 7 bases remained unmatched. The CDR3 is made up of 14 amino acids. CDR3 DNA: TGCAGCGTCGAGACTAGCGGAGTTTACAATGAGCAGTTCTTC. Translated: CSVETSGVYNEQFF.

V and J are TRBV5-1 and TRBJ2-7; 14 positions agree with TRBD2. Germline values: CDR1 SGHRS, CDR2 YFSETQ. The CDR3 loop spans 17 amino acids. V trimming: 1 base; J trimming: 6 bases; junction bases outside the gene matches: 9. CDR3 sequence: CASSLLGLAGEECEQYF. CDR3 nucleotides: TGCGCCAGCAGCTTGTTGGGACTAGCGGGAGAGGAGTGCGAGCAGTACTTC.

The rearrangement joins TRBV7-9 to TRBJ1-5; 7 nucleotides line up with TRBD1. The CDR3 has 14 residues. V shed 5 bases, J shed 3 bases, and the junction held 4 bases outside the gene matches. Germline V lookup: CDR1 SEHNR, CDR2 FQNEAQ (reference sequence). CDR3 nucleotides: TGTGCCAGCAGCCAACAGGGGACCAATCAGCCCCAGCATTTT. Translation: CASSQQGTNQPQHF.

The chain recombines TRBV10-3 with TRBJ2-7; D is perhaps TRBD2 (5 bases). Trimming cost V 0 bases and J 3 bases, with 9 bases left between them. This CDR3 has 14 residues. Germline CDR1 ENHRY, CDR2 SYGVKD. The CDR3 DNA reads TGTGCCATCAGTGAGTCAGGACGGGACTACGAGCAGTACTTC. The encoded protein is CAISESGRDYEQYF.

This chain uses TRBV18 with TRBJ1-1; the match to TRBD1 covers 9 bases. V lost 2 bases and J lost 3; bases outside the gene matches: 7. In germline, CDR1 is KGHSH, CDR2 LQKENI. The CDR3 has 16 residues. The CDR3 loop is CASSPGFWTGDTEAFF. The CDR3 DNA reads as TGTGCCAGCTCACCAGGGTTTTGGACAGGGGACACTGAAGCTTTCTTT.

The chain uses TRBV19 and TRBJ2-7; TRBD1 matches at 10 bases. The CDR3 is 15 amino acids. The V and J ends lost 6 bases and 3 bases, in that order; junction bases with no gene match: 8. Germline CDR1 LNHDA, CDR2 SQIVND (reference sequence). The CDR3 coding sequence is TGTGCCAGTAGAGACTCGGGACAGGGGTTCTACGAGCAGTACTTC. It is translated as CASRDSGQGFYEQYF.

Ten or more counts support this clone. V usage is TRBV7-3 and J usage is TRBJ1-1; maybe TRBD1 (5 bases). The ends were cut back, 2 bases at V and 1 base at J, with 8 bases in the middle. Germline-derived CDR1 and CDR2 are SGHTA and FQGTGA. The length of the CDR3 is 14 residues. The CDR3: CASSLGHQNTEAFF. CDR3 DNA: TGTGCCAGCAGCTTAGGACATCAGAACACTGAAGCTTTCTTT.

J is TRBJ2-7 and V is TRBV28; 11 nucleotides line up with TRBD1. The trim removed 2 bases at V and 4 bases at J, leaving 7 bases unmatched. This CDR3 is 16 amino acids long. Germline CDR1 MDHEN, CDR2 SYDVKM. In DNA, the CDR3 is TGTGCCAGCAGTTTACGGACAGGGGGCCTATCTTACGAGCAGTACTTC. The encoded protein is CASSLRTGGLSYEQYF.

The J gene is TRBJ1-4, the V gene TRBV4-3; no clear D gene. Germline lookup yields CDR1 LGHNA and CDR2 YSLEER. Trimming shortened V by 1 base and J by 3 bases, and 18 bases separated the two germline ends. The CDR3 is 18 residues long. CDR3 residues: CASSQGRHGLPPNEKLFF. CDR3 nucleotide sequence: TGCGCCAGCAGCCAAGGGAGACACGGACTTCCACCTAATGAAAAACTGTTTTTT.

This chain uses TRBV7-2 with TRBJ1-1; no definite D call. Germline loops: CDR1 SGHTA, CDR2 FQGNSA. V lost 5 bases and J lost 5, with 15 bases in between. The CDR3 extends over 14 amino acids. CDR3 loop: CASSPHVEGTEAFF. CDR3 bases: TGTGCCAGCAGCCCGCACGTTGAGGGTACTGAAGCTTTCTTT.

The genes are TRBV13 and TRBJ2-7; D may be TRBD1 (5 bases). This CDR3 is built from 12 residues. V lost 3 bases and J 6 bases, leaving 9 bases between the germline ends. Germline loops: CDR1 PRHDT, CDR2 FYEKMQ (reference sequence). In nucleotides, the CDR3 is TGTGCCAGCAGCTTTTTTAGGGGCGAGCAGTACTTC. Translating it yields CASSFFRGEQYF.

The DNA for the CDR3 is TGTGCCAGCAGCTTATTGGCGGGCGGGGAGCTGTTTTTT. It yields the protein CASSLLAGGELFF. This chain uses TRBV7-2 with TRBJ2-2, with D possibly TRBD2 on 5 matching bases. Between the trimmed V and J ends, which lost 2 bases and 7 bases, there was a span of 8 bases. Germline CDR1 reads SGHTA; CDR2 reads FQGNSA. This CDR3 is 13 amino acids long.

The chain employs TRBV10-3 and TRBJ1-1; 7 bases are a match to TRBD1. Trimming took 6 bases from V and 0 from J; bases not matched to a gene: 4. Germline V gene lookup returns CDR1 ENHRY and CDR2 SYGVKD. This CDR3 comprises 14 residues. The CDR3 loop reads CAIRGTEMNTEAFF. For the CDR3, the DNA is TGTGCCATCAGGGGGACAGAAATGAACACTGAAGCTTTCTTT.

CDR3 DNA sequence: TGTGCCAGCAGCAAACAGGGGGCTTACGAGCAGTACTTC. The encoded protein is CASSKQGAYEQYF. The V and J genes are TRBV5-6 and TRBJ2-7; 9 bases are shared with TRBD1. The V and J ends lost 4 bases and 4 bases, in that order; junction bases with no gene match: 3. Germline V CDR1 and CDR2: SGHDT, YYEEEE. This CDR3 is built from 13 residues.

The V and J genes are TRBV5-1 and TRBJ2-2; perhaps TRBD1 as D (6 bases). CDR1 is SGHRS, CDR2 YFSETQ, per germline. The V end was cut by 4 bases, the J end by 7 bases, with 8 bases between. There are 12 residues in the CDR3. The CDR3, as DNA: TGCGCCAGCAGCACGGACAGCGGGGAGCTGTTTTTT. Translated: CASSTDSGELFF.

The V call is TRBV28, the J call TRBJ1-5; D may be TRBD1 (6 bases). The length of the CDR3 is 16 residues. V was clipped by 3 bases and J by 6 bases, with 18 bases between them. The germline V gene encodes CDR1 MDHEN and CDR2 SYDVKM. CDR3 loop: CASSFGQGFGSQPQHF. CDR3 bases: TGTGCCAGCAGTTTCGGGCAGGGGTTCGGTAGTCAGCCCCAGCATTTT. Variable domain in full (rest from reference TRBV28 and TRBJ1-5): DVKVTQSSRYLVKRTGEKVFLECVQDMDHENMFWYRQDPGLGLRLIYFSYDVKMKEKGDIPEGYSVSREKKERFSLILESASTNQTSMYLCASSFGQGFGSQPQHFGDGTRLSIL.

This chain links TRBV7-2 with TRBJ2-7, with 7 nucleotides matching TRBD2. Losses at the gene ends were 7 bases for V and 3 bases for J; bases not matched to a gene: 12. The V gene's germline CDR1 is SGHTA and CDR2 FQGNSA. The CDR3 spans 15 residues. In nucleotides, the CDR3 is TGTGCCAGCAACCCACGGTGGGGGGGGAACTACGAGCAGTACTTC. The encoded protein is CASNPRWGGNYEQYF.

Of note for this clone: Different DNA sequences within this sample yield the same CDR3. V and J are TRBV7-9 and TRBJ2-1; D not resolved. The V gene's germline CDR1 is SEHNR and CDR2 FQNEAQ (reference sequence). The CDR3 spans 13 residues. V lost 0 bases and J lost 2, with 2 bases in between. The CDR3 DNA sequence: TGTGCCAGCAGCTTAGCCACCTACAATGAGCAGTTCTTC. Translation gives CASSLATYNEQFF.

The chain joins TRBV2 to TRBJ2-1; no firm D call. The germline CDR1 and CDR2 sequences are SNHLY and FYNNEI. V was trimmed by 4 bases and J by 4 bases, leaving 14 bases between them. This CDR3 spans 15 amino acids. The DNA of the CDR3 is TGTGCCAGCAGTGTGTCACCACACCAATACAATGAGCAGTTCTTC. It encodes CASSVSPHQYNEQFF.

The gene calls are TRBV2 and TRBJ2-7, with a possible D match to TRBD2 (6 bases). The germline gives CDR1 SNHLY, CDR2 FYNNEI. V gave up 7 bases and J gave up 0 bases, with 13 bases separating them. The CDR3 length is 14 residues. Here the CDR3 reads CASKTREVSYEQYF. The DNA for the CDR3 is TGTGCCAGCAAGACTAGAGAGGTCTCCTACGAGCAGTACTTC.

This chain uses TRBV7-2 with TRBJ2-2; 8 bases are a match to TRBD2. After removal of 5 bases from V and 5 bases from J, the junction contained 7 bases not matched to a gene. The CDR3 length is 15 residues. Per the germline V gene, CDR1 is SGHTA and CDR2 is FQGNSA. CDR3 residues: CASSKTTSGTGELFF. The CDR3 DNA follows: TGTGCCAGCAGCAAGACTACTAGCGGTACCGGGGAGCTGTTTTTT.

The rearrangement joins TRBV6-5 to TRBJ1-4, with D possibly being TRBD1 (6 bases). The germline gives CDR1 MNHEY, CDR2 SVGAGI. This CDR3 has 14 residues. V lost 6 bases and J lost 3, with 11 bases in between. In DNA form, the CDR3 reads TGTGCCAGCAGAGAGACAGGCGCTAATGAAAAACTGTTTTTT. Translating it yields CASRETGANEKLFF.

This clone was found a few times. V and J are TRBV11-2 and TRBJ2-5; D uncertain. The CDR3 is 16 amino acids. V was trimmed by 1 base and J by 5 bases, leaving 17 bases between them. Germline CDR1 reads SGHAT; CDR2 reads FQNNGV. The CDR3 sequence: CASSLAVVARRETQYF. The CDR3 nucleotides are TGTGCCAGCAGCTTAGCCGTGGTAGCTAGGCGGGAGACCCAGTACTTC.

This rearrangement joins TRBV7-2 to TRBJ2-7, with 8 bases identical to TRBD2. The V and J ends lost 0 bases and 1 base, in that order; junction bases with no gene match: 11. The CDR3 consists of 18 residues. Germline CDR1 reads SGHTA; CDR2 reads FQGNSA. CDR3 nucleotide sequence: TGTGCCAGCAGCTTAGCATCTTGGGTACTAGCGGTTTCCTACGAGCAGTACTTC. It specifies CASSLASWVLAVSYEQYF.

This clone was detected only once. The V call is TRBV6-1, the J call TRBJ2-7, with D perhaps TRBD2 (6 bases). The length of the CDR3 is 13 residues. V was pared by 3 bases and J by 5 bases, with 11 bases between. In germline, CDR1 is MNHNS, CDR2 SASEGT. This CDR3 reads CASSETSPDEQYF. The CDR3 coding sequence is TGTGCCAGCAGTGAGACTAGTCCCGACGAGCAGTACTTC.

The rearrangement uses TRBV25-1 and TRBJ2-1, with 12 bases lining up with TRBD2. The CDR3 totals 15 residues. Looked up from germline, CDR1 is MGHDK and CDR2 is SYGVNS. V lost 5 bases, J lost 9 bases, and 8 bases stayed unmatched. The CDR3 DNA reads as TGTGCCAGCAGTCGCAGGACTAGCGGGGACGGTGAGCAGTTCTTC. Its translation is CASSRRTSGDGEQFF. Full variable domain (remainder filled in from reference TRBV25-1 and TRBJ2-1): EADIYQTPRYLVIGTGKKITLECSQTMGHDKMYWYQQDPGMELHLIHYSYGVNSTEKGDLSSESTVSRIRTEHFPLTLESARPSHTSQYLCASSRRTSGDGEQFFGPGTRLTVL.

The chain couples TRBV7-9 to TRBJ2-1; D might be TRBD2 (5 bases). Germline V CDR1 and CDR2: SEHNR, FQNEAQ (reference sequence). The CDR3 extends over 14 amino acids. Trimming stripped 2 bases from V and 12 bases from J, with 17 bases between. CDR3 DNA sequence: TGTGCCAGCAGCTTAATGGACTCCCCGATCGGGCAGTTCTTC. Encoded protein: CASSLMDSPIGQFF.

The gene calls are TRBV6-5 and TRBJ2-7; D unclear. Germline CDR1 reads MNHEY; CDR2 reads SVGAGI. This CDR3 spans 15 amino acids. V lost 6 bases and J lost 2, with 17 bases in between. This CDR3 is CASSWSARSPYEQYF. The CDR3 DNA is TGTGCCAGCAGCTGGTCTGCGCGGTCCCCCTACGAGCAGTACTTC.